This T cell receptor beta chain is drawn from a study of cytomegalovirus exposure and HLA in healthy donors. The V segment lost 1 base and the J segment 5 bases; nucleotides outside the gene matches: 3. The CDR3 totals 15 residues. Germline V lookup: CDR1 MGHDK, CDR2 SYGVNS. General observations from the study: As a later analysis revealed, the rate of TCR association differed by HLA locus, with DRB1 most and HLA-C fewest.

A note on this clone: The antigen is unknown.

Primers for the PCR totalled 60 Vbeta and 13 Jbeta. Sequencing used immunoSEQ multiplex PCR; TCRdb keeps in-frame clones, though not all of them. The sample includes about 43,000 clones, 70% to 80% seen only once; the top ten take roughly 1.4%. This receptor was taken from a man aged 30-40 years in good health and CMV-seronegative. The rearrangement uses TRBV25-1 and TRBJ1-2; 11 bases fit TRBD1. What was sequenced was PBMCs. DNA for the CDR3: TGTGCCAGCAGTGAATGGGGGACAGGGGGGTATGGCTACACCTTC. Residues: CASSEWGTGGYGYTF.